This passage covers 9 T cell receptor beta chains from one sample sequenced in a study of Graves' ophthalmopathy and Graves' hyperthyroidism. The study amplified TCR beta CDR3 regions using RNA transcripts. An opening RT-PCR round employed HTBI primers and preceded a second-round multiplex PCR. Each CDR3 protein is one row after TCRdb ran MiXCR on the multiplex PCR reads. The sample records about 740,000 distinct CDR3 sequences, 40% being singletons. The sequenced sample was peripheral blood. These receptors all stem from an adult man with Graves' ophthalmopathy.

This clonotype was detected a few times. The chain combines TRBV20-1 with TRBJ1-2; 10 nucleotides align to TRBD1. Per germline, CDR1 DFQATT and CDR2 SNEGSKA (reference sequence). Trimming cost V 0 bases and J 3 bases; bases outside gene matches: 7. The CDR3 is 16 amino acids. CDR3 sequence: CSARDGRDRGDYGYTF. The CDR3 DNA sequence: TGCAGTGCTAGAGATGGGAGGGACAGGGGTGACTATGGCTACACCTTC.

This sequence joins TRBV7-9 and TRBJ2-6; 10 nucleotides agree with TRBD1. The CDR3 has 17 residues. The V segment lost 5 bases and the J segment 3 bases; nucleotides outside the gene matches: 7. Germline assignment: CDR1 SEHNR and CDR2 FQNEAQ (reference sequence). The CDR3 loop reads CASSNRQGAHGANVLTF. The CDR3 DNA sequence: TGTGCCAGCAGCAACAGACAGGGGGCGCATGGGGCCAACGTCCTGACTTTC.

The chain employs TRBV2 and TRBJ2-3; D may be TRBD1 (6 bases). CDR3 length equals 14 residues. Germline V gene sequence: CDR1 SNHLY, CDR2 FYNNEI. V gave up 7 bases and J gave up 6 bases, with 17 bases separating them. The CDR3 sequence: CASKKDSSADTQYF. The CDR3 DNA sequence: TGTGCCAGCAAGAAGGACAGTTCAGCGGATACGCAGTATTTT.

This clonotype showed up many times. The chain links TRBV7-3 to TRBJ1-6; perhaps TRBD1 as D (6 bases). V lost 6 bases and J 12 bases, leaving 15 bases between the germline ends. Germline assignment: CDR1 SGHTA and CDR2 FQGTGA. The CDR3 runs 13 residues. The CDR3 loop reads CASSGEGRGPLHF. CDR3 nucleotide sequence: TGTGCCAGCAGTGGTGAAGGCAGGGGACCCCTCCACTTT.

This clonotype was found a few times. The rearrangement links TRBV2 to TRBJ2-3, with 12 nucleotides matching TRBD2. V lost 6 bases to trimming and J lost 3 bases; unmatched junction nucleotides: 4. From germline, CDR1 is SNHLY and CDR2 FYNNEI. There are 15 residues in the CDR3. The CDR3 is CASRETSGGTDTQYF. Written as DNA, the CDR3 is TGTGCCAGCAGGGAAACTAGCGGGGGGACAGATACGCAGTATTTT.

Comment on this clonotype: A much larger clonotype is one base distant, so this may be a read error. V and J are TRBV7-2 and TRBJ1-4, with D possibly TRBD1 on 6 matching bases. Germline-derived CDR1 and CDR2 are SGHTA and FQGNSA. The CDR3 contains 13 residues. Here the CDR3 reads CASSLSSGAKLLF. CDR3 nucleotides: TGTGCCAGCAGCCTCAGTTCGGGGGCCAAACTGCTTTTT.

In its sample, this clonotype was seen once. The germline gene is not matched at one end of the junction; a read error may be the cause. The chain couples TRBV12-3 or TRBV12-4 to TRBJ2-5; no reliable D call. This CDR3 has 15 residues. Here the CDR3 reads CPSSPLATVEETQYF. The CDR3 region has the DNA TGTCCCAGCTCCCCCCTGGCTACCGTAGAAGAGACCCAGTACTTC.

The V and J genes are TRBV25-1 and TRBJ2-2; D is perhaps TRBD1 (7 bases). V was trimmed by 10 bases and J by 4 bases, leaving 16 bases between them. The CDR3 extends over 14 amino acids. Germline CDR1 MGHDK, CDR2 SYGVNS. The CDR3 region has the DNA TGTGCCATAGCGCAGGGGGGAGGCACCGGGGAGCTGTTTTTT. This translates into CAIAQGGGTGELFF.

This clonotype was found many times. The rearrangement links TRBV19 to TRBJ1-1; no firm D call. This CDR3 region has 14 residues. Trimming shortened V by 3 bases and J by 2 bases, and 10 bases separated the two germline ends. Germline CDR1 reads LNHDA; CDR2 reads SQIVND (reference sequence). The CDR3 protein is CASSMGAINTEAFF. CDR3 DNA: TGTGCCAGTAGTATGGGTGCCATCAACACTGAAGCTTTCTTT.